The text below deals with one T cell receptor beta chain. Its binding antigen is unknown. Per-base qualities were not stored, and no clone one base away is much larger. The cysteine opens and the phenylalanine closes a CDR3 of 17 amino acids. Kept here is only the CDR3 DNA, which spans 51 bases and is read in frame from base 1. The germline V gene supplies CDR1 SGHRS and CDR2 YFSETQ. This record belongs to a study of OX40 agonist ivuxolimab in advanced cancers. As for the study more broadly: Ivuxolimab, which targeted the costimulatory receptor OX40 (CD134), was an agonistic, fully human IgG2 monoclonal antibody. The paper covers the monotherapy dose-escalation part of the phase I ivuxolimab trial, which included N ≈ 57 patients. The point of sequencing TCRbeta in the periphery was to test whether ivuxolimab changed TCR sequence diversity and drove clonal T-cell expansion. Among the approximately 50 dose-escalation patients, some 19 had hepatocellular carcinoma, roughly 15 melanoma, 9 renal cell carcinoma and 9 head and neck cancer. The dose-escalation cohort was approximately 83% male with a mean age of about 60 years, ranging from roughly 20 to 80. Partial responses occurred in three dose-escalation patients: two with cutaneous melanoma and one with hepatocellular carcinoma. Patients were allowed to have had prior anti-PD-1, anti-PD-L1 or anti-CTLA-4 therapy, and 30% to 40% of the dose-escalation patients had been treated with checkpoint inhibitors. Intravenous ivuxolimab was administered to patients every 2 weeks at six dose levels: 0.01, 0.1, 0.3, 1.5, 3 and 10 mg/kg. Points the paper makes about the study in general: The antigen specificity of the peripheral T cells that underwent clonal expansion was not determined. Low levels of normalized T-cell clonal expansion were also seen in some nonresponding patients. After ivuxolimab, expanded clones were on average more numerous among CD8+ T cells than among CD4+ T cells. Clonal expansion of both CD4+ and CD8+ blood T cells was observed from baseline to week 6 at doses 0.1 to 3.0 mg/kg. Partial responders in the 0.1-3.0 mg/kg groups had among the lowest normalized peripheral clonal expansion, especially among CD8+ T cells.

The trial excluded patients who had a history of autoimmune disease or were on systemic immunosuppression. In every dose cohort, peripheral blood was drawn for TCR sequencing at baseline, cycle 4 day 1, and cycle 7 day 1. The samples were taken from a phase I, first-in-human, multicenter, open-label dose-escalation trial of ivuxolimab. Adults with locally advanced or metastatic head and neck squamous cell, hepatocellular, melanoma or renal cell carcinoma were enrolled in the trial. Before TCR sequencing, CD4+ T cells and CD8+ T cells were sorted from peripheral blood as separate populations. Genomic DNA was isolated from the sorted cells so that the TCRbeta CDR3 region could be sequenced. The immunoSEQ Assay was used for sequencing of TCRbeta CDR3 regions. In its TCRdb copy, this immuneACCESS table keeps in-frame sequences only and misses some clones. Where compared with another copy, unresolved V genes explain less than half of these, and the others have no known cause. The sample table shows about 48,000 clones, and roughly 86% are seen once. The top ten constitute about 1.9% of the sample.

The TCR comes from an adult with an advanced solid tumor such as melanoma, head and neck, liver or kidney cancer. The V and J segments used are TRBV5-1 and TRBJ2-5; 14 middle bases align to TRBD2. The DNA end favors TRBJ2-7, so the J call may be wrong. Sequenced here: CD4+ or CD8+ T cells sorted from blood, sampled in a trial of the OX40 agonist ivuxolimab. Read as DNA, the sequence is TGCGCCAGCAGCGACGGACTAGCGGGGGGCACGATCGACGAGCAGTACTTC. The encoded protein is CASSDGLAGGTIDEQYF.